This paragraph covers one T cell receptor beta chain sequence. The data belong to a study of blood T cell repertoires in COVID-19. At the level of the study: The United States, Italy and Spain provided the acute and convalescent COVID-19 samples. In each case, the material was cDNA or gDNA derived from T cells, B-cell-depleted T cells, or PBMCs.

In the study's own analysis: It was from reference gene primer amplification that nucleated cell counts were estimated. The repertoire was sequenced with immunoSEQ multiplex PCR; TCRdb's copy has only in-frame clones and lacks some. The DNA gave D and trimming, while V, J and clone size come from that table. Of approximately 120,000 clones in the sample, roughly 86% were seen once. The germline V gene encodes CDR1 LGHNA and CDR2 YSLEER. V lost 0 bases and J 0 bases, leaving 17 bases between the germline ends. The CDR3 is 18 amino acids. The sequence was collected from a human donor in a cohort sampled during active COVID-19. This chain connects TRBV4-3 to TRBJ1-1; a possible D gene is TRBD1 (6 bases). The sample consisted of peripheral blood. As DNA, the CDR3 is TGCGCCAGCAGCCAAGAGTCCCGACAGGAGCCGATGAACACTGAAGCTTTCTTT. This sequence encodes CASSQESRQEPMNTEAFF.